A selection of T cell receptor beta chains follows, all from one sample in a study of cytomegalovirus exposure and HLA in healthy donors. Here immunoSEQ multiplex PCR was the method, and the copy in TCRdb shows in-frame clones only, minus some. The table has approximately 88,000 clones, about 95% seen once. The sample was PBMCs. Source of these receptors: a woman younger than 35 in good health and CMV-seronegative. CDR3s include the opening cysteine and the closing phenylalanine or tryptophan. Each record gives: V gene, D gene, clone size, J gene, CDR3 DNA, CDR3 protein. The D gene is left open where the match is weak. Not all rows give a size; the values are once, few, many and, for expanded clones, a class.

TRBV6-5	-	-	TRBJ2-2	TGTGCCAGCACCTACGCGACTAGGTACACCGGGGAGCTGTTTTTT	CASTYATRYTGELFF
TRBV6-4	-	-	TRBJ1-6	TGTGCCAGCAGTGAGGGGGCTAATTCACCCCTCCACTTT	CASSEGANSPLHF
TRBV9	-	-	TRBJ2-7	TGTGCCAGCAGCGTAGTGGGGGGCGAGCAGTACTTC	CASSVVGGEQYF
TRBV11-2	TRBD1	-	TRBJ1-4	TGTGCCAGCAGCTTAGGACAGGGATTTGAAAAACTGTTTTTT	CASSLGQGFEKLFF
TRBV9	TRBD2	-	TRBJ2-1	TGTGCCAGCAGCGTAGATCTAGGGCTGACTAGCGGGAGGTACAATGAGCAGTTCTTC	CASSVDLGLTSGRYNEQFF
TRBV7-2	TRBD1	-	TRBJ1-1	TGTGCCAGCAGCTTATCCGGACAGGGGGCGCGGGTGAACACTGAAGCTTTCTTT	CASSLSGQGARVNTEAFF
TRBV5-1	TRBD1	-	TRBJ1-2	TGCGCCAGCAGCCTACCGGGACAGACCTATGGCTACACCTTC	CASSLPGQTYGYTF
TRBV5-4	TRBD2	-	TRBJ2-3	TGTGCCAGCACCCTCGGACTAGCGGACACAGATACGCAGTATTTT	CASTLGLADTDTQYF
TRBV15	TRBD2	-	TRBJ2-7	TGTGCCACCAGCAGAGTTCGGGTCCTAGCGGGAGCGGGTGAGCAGTACTTC	CATSRVRVLAGAGEQYF
TRBV7-9	-	-	TRBJ1-5	TGTGCCAGCAGCCCGCCGGGTACGGATCAGCCCCAGCATTTT	CASSPPGTDQPQHF
TRBV7-9	-	-	TRBJ2-5	TGTGCCAGCAGCCCCGAACAGGGTCAAGAGACCCAGTACTTC	CASSPEQGQETQYF
TRBV6-6	TRBD1	-	TRBJ2-1	TGTGCCAGCAGCGCGGACAGGGTATTCCCCAATGAGCAGTTCTTC	CASSADRVFPNEQFF
TRBV5-5	TRBD1	few	TRBJ2-7	TGTGCCAGCAGCTTGTGGGACAGAGACTACGAGCAGTACTTC	CASSLWDRDYEQYF
TRBV7-2	TRBD2	-	TRBJ2-5	TGTGCCAGCAGTCCGGGAGGACTAGCGGGAGGCGGAGAGACCCAGTACTTC	CASSPGGLAGGGETQYF
TRBV7-9	TRBD1	-	TRBJ1-1	TGTGCCAGCAGCCGACCGACAGGGATTGGTGAAGCTTTCTTT	CASSRPTGIGEAFF
TRBV7-9	TRBD1	-	TRBJ2-7	TGTGCCAGCAGCGATCTACAGGGGGAGCAGTACTTC	CASSDLQGEQYF
TRBV7-6	TRBD1	-	TRBJ2-7	TGTGCCAGCAGCCTAGGACAGGGGGCGCGCTACGAGCAGTACTTC	CASSLGQGARYEQYF
TRBV9	-	-	TRBJ1-5	TGTGCCAGCAGCGTAGGCGGGACGATCAATCAGCCCCAGCATTTT	CASSVGGTINQPQHF